The entry below gives a single T cell receptor beta chain sequence along with its context. The repertoire was sequenced with immunoSEQ multiplex PCR; TCRdb's copy has only in-frame clones and lacks some. The repertoire holds tens of thousands of clones, more than 80% seen once, with around an eighth in the top ten. The sample comes from a study of blood T cell repertoires in COVID-19. Across the whole study: Samples representing acute and convalescent COVID-19 were sourced from the United States, Italy and Spain. T cells, B-cell-depleted T cells, or PBMCs supplied cDNA or gDNA.

The receptor was isolated from a human donor with active COVID-19. The donor label of this sample is uncertain. Sequencing input: peripheral blood.

The CDR3 sequence: CASSNSRLQLDTQYF. The CDR3 bases are TGTGCCAGTAGTAATTCGCGGCTCCAGCTGGATACGCAGTATTTT. This rearrangement joins TRBV19 to TRBJ2-3; D remains ambiguous. V was cut by 4 bases and J by 6 bases, with 17 bases left in between. CDR1 LNHDA and CDR2 SQIVND come from the germline V gene (reference sequence). CDR3 length: 15 residues.